One sample yielded the 16 T cell receptor beta chains listed below, sequenced in a study of blood T cell repertoires in COVID-19. Assay used: immunoSEQ multiplex PCR; TCRdb lists only in-frame clones, some missing. This table holds approximately 100,000 clones, 88% found once. Sequenced sample: peripheral blood. The receptor set was obtained from a woman aged 55-70 years with acute or convalescent COVID-19.

The V call is TRBV11-3, the J call TRBJ1-2; TRBD1 aligns across 9 bases. Germline lookup yields CDR1 SGHNT and CDR2 YENEEA. Trimming at V came to 5 bases and at J to 8 bases, leaving 6 bases not matched to a gene. The CDR3 spans 13 residues. The CDR3 DNA sequence: TGTGCCAGCAGCACCCGACAGGGGGGCGGCTACACCTTC. It specifies CASSTRQGGGYTF. The full variable domain, with the rest looked up from reference TRBV11-3 and TRBJ1-2, is EAGVVQSPRYKIIEKKQPVAFWCNPISGHNTLYWYLQNLGQGPELLIRYENEEAVDDSQLPKDRFSAERLKGVDSTLKIQPAELGDSAVYLCASSTRQGGGYTFGSGTRLTVV.

This sequence joins TRBV2 and TRBJ1-1, with D maybe TRBD1 (6 bases). The germline V gene encodes CDR1 SNHLY and CDR2 FYNNEI. CDR3 length: 13 residues. V was shortened by 7 bases and J by 4 bases, with 13 bases between the two germline ends. The CDR3, as DNA: TGTGCCAGCACCAAGGGGGGGGCCACTGAAGCTTTCTTT. Amino acids: CASTKGGATEAFF.

The J gene is TRBJ2-3, the V gene TRBV5-1; 12 nucleotides align to TRBD2. This CDR3 is built from 14 residues. V was clipped by 9 bases and J by 1 base; unmatched bases: 3. The germline V gene has CDR1 SGHRS and CDR2 YFSETQ. This CDR3 reads CATRLAGGTDTQYF. The CDR3 nucleotides are TGCGCCACCCGACTAGCGGGAGGCACAGATACGCAGTATTTT.

V is TRBV11-3 and J is TRBJ1-1; D remains ambiguous. The germline V and J ends were trimmed by 1 base and 4 bases, with 13 bases remaining between them. The CDR3 runs 15 residues. Germline CDR1 reads SGHNT; CDR2 reads YENEEA. For the CDR3, the DNA is TGTGCCAGCAGCTTAGGTGAGGGTACGGTCACTGAAGCTTTCTTT. Protein: CASSLGEGTVTEAFF.

The chain joins TRBV5-5 to TRBJ2-1; 11 bases agree with TRBD2. Germline CDR1 is SGHKS and CDR2 is YYEKEE (reference sequence). CDR3 size: 15 residues. Unmatched junction bases numbered 6, after V lost 4 bases and J lost 6 bases. CDR3: CASSRLAGGPNEQFF. CDR3 coding DNA: TGTGCCAGCAGCCGATTAGCGGGAGGGCCCAATGAGCAGTTCTTC. The full variable domain, in which reference TRBV5-5 and TRBJ2-1 provide the parts outside the CDR3, is DAGVTQSPTHLIKTRGQQVTLRCSPISGHKSVSWYQQVLGQGPQFIFQYYEKEERGRGNFPDRFSARQFPNYSSELNVNALLLGDSALYLCASSRLAGGPNEQFFGPGTRLTVL.

This chain links TRBV6-5 with TRBJ2-1, with a possible D match to TRBD2 (6 bases). This CDR3 region has 14 residues. V was trimmed by 7 bases and J by 6 bases, leaving 16 bases between them. CDR1 MNHEY and CDR2 SVGAGI come from the germline V gene. CDR3 region: CASIGGSPRNEQFF. DNA of the CDR3: TGTGCCAGCATAGGAGGGAGTCCCCGCAATGAGCAGTTCTTC.

The chain recombines TRBV7-6 with TRBJ2-1, with 11 bases matching TRBD2. This CDR3 comprises 15 residues. Germline CDR1 reads SGHVS; CDR2 reads FNYEAQ. V dropped 5 bases and J dropped 9; count of bases not matched to a gene: 9. The CDR3 sequence is CASSQLAGGHGEQFF. Here the CDR3 DNA reads TGTGCCAGCAGCCAGCTAGCGGGAGGCCATGGTGAGCAGTTCTTC.

J is TRBJ2-2 and V is TRBV30; TRBD2 matches at 9 bases. CDR3 length: 14 amino acids. Losses at the gene ends were 4 bases for V and 6 bases for J; bases not matched to a gene: 6. CDR1 is GTSNPN and CDR2 is SVGIG in the germline V gene (reference sequence). DNA for the CDR3: TGTGCCTGGACGCGGGAGGGCCAGTCCGGGGAGCTGTTTTTT. Protein: CAWTREGQSGELFF.

The CDR3 DNA follows: TGCGCCAGCAGCTCCTCAGGGACTTCTACCCCCAATGAGCAGTTCTTC. Translation gives CASSSSGTSTPNEQFF. This chain connects TRBV5-1 to TRBJ2-1; tentative D call: TRBD2 (6 bases). The CDR3 is 16 residues long. V was pared by 3 bases and J by 6 bases, with 19 bases between. The V gene's germline CDR1 is SGHRS and CDR2 YFSETQ.

This clone was found a few times. The chain is built from TRBV6-5 and TRBJ1-1; tentative D call: TRBD1 (6 bases). Germline V lookup: CDR1 MNHEY, CDR2 SVGAGI. The V end was cut by 7 bases, the J end by 0 bases, with 12 bases between. This CDR3 has 14 residues. The CDR3: CASTGQLMNTEAFF. CDR3 coding DNA: TGTGCCAGCACAGGACAGCTGATGAACACTGAAGCTTTCTTT.

The genes are TRBV28 and TRBJ1-1; D is uncertain. The V gene's germline CDR1 is MDHEN and CDR2 SYDVKM. This CDR3 contains 11 residues. Trimming took off 10 bases at V and 6 bases at J, with 12 bases between the two ends. The CDR3 sequence: CATGLGAEAFF. CDR3 nucleotides: TGTGCCACCGGTTTGGGCGCTGAAGCTTTCTTT. Filled out from reference TRBV28 and TRBJ1-1, the complete variable domain reads DVKVTQSSRYLVKRTGEKVFLECVQDMDHENMFWYRQDPGLGLRLIYFSYDVKMKEKGDIPEGYSVSREKKERFSLILESASTNQTSMYLCATGLGAEAFFGQGTRLTVV.

The rearrangement uses TRBV3-1 (or the pseudogene TRBV3-2) and TRBJ1-6; 10 bases agree with TRBD1. The V segment lost 4 bases and the J segment 5 bases; nucleotides outside the gene matches: 5. Germline CDR1 reads LGHDT; CDR2 reads YNNKEL (reference sequence). This CDR3 has 16 amino acids. For the CDR3, the DNA is TGTGCCAGCAGCCTCACCGGGACAGGGGATAATTCACCCCTCCACTTT. Its translation is CASSLTGTGDNSPLHF.

This sequence joins TRBV11-2 and TRBJ2-7; D might be TRBD2 (6 bases). CDR3 length: 15 amino acids. Per germline, CDR1 SGHAT and CDR2 FQNNGV. V dropped 4 bases and J dropped 2 bases, with 15 bases sitting between them. The DNA of the CDR3 is TGTGCCAGCAGCTCCCTGGGGGACTGGGCCTACGAGCAGTACTTC. Residues: CASSSLGDWAYEQYF.

This chain joins TRBV7-9 and TRBJ1-4; tentatively, D is TRBD1 (6 bases). CDR3 size: 14 residues. Looked up from germline, CDR1 is SEHNR and CDR2 is FQNEAQ (reference sequence). Trimming shortened V by 5 bases and J by 7 bases, and 14 bases separated the two germline ends. The CDR3 is CASSARGSGEKLFF. The CDR3 coding sequence is TGTGCCAGCAGCGCCAGGGGATCGGGTGAAAAACTGTTTTTT. The whole variable domain, filled in from reference TRBV7-9 and TRBJ1-4, reads DTGVSQNPRHKITKRGQNVTFRCDPISEHNRLYWYRQTLGQGPEFLTYFQNEAQLEKSRLLSDRFSAERPKGSFSTLEIQRTEQGDSAMYLCASSARGSGEKLFFGSGTQLSVL.

The V call is TRBV19, the J call TRBJ1-1, with TRBD1 as a possible D gene (6 bases). The V end was cut by 6 bases, the J end by 4 bases, with 15 bases between. The CDR3 totals 14 residues. CDR1 LNHDA and CDR2 SQIVND come from the germline V gene (reference sequence). The CDR3 sequence: CASRETGWGTEAFF. DNA of the CDR3: TGTGCCAGTAGGGAGACAGGATGGGGCACTGAAGCTTTCTTT.

This clone was observed once. V usage is TRBV24-1 and J usage is TRBJ1-2; the D is unclear. Germline V gene data show CDR1 as KGHDR and CDR2 as SFDVKD. Between the trimmed V and J ends, which lost 3 bases and 7 bases, there was a span of 8 bases. CDR3 size: 12 residues. In nucleotides, the CDR3 is TGTGCCACCAGTGATCCAACAATTGGCTACACCTTC. Amino acid sequence: CATSDPTIGYTF.